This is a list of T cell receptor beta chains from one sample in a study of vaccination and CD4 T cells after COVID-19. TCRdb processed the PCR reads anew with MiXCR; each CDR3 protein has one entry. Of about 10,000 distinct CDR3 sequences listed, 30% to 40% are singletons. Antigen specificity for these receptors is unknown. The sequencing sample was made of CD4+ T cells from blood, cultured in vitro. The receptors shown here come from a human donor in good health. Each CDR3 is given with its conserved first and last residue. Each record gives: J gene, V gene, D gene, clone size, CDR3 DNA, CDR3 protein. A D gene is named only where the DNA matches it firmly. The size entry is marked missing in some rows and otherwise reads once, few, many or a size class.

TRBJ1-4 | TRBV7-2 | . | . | TGTGCCAGCGGCGCCCTCGGCGGGGAAAAACTGTTTTTT | CASGALGGEKLFF
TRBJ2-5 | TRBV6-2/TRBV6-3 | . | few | TGTGCCAGCAGTTACTTCGCCCCGGGGAGGTACGATGAGACCCAGTACTTC | CASSYFAPGRYDETQYF
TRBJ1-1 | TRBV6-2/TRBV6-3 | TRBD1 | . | TGTGCCAGCAGAAAACAGGGGGAGAACACTGAAGCTTTCTTT | CASRKQGENTEAFF
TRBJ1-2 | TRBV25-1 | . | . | TGTGCCAGCAGTGAGGCGGCCTTCTATGGCTACACCTTC | CASSEAAFYGYTF
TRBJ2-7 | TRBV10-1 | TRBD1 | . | TGCGCCAGCAGTGAGTTGACAGGGGGCACCCTCTACGAGCAGTACTTC | CASSELTGGTLYEQYF
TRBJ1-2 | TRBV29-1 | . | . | TGCAGCGTCCTCAGGGGTGACTATGGCTACACCTTC | CSVLRGDYGYTF
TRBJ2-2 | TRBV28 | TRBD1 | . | TGTGCCAGCAGTTTAACCGACAGGGGACCGAACACCGGGGAGCTGTTTTTT | CASSLTDRGPNTGELFF
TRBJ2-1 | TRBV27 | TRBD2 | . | TGTGCCAGCAGGGGACTAGCGGGAGGGTATGAGCAGTTCTTC | CASRGLAGGYEQFF
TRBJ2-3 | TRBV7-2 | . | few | TGTGCCAGCAGCTTAGCACAGGGGGGGAGCACAGATACGCAGTATTTT | CASSLAQGGSTDTQYF
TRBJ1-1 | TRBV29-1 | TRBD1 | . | TGCAGCGTCAGAACAGGGGACACTGAAGCTTTCTTT | CSVRTGDTEAFF
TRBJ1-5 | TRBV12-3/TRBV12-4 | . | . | TGTGCCAGCGGCCCAGATAGCAATCAGCCCCAGCATTTT | CASGPDSNQPQHF
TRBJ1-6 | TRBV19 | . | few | TGTGCCAGTAGTATATTCAGGGGTCGCGACTCGCCACCCCTCCACTTT | CASSIFRGRDSPPLHF
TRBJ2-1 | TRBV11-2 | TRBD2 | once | TGTGCCAGCAGGGGACTAGCGGGGGGGTATGGGCAGTTCTTC | CASRGLAGGYGQFF
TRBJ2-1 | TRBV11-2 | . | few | TGTGCCAGCCGGGGACGGACTGGTGAGCAGTTCTTC | CASRGRTGEQFF
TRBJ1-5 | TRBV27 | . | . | TGTGCCAGCAGTCGTTCCCAGGGTAATCAGCCCCAGCATTTT | CASSRSQGNQPQHF
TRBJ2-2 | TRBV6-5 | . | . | TGTGCCAGCAGTTACTGGATGAATTACGGGGAGCTGTTTTTT | CASSYWMNYGELFF
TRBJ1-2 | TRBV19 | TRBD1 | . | TGTGCCACCACCAATCCACAGGGGCGGTATGGCTACACCTTC | CATTNPQGRYGYTF
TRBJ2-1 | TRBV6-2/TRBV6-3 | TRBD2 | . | TGTGCCAGCAGGGTTAGCGGGGTATCTGAGCAGTTCTTC | CASRVSGVSEQFF
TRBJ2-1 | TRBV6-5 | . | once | TGTACCAGCAGTTACTCGACGACCAGCTCCTACAATGAGCAGTTCTTC | CTSSYSTTSSYNEQFF
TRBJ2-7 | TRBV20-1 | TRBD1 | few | TGCAGTGCCGTCCCGGGACAGGCGGTAGAGCAGTACTTC | CSAVPGQAVEQYF
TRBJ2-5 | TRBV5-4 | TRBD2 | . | TGTGCCAGCAGCATTACTAGCGGGTCAGGGGGAGAGACCCAGTACTTC | CASSITSGSGGETQYF
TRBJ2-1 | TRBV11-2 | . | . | TGTGCCAGCAGCCCAGGGGCGGCCTACAATGAGCAGTTCTTC | CASSPGAAYNEQFF
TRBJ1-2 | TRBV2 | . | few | TGTGCCAGCAGTGACGTCAGGGCGGGTGGTGGCTACACCTTC | CASSDVRAGGGYTF
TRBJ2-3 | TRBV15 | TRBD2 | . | TGTGCCACCAGCAGAGGGGAGTTAGCGGGACCTAGCACAGATACGCAGTATTTT | CATSRGELAGPSTDTQYF
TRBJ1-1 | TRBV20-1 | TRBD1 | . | TGCAGTGCTAGAGACCCGGGACAGGGGATCACTGAAGCTTTCTTT | CSARDPGQGITEAFF
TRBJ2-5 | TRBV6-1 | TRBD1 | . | TGTGCCAGCAAGACAGGGGGAGGAAAGACCCAGTACTTC | CASKTGGGKTQYF
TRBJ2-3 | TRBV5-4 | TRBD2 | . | TGTGCCAGCAGCCTAGCGGGGGCGACCACAGATACGCAGTATTTT | CASSLAGATTDTQYF
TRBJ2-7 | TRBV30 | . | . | TGTGCCTGGAGATTTGGATCCTACGAGCAGTACTTC | CAWRFGSYEQYF
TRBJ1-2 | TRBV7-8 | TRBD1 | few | TGTGCCAGCAGCCTGGACAGGTTGGGAGGGCGGTATGGCTACACCTTC | CASSLDRLGGRYGYTF
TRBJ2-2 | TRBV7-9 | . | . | TGTGCCAGCAGCTTAGAGAGGGACACCGGGGAGCTGTTTTTT | CASSLERDTGELFF
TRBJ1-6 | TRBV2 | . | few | TGTGCCATCCTCCTCGTGGGGGCCATTAATTCACCCCTCCACTTT | CAILLVGAINSPLHF
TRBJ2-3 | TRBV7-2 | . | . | TGTGCCAGCAGCTTCGACAGGAGCACAGATACGCAGTATTTT | CASSFDRSTDTQYF
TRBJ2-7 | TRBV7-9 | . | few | TGTGCCAGTAGACAGGGACTATACTACGAGCAGTACTTC | CASRQGLYYEQYF
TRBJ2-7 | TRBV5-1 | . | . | TGCGCCAGCAGCTTGCTAACCCCCCAGGGGTCCGACGAGCAGTACTTC | CASSLLTPQGSDEQYF
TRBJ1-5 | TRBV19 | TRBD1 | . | TGTGCCAGTTCGAGGTTGACAGGGGCGAGCAATCAGCCCCAGCATTTT | CASSRLTGASNQPQHF
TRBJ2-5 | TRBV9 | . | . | TGTGCCAGCAGCGCCCAGGGTGACAGTCAAGAGACCCAGTACTTC | CASSAQGDSQETQYF
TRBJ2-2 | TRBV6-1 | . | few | TGTGCCCTACAGCTCGACAGAAACACCGGGGAGCTGTTTTTT | CALQLDRNTGELFF